This T cell receptor beta chain is drawn from a study of blood T cell repertoires in COVID-19. Across the study: The study drew acute and convalescent COVID-19 samples from the United States, Italy and Spain. Sources were T cells, B-cell-depleted T cells, or PBMCs; the material itself was cDNA or gDNA.

Original handling: Counts of nucleated cells, estimated from reference gene primer amplification, were obtained. Assay: immunoSEQ multiplex PCR; the TCRdb copy retains only in-frame clones and omits some. V, J and clone size are taken as reported in that table, and D and trimming were inferred from the DNA itself. Among 180,000 or so clones listed, 80% to 90% were seen once. Seattle-derived patients entered the study during active infection and were followed longitudinally. CDR3 length equals 15 residues. Germline loops: CDR1 MDHEN, CDR2 SYDVKM. The V segment lost 5 bases and the J segment 1 base; nucleotides outside the gene matches: 6.

The sample consisted of peripheral blood. The receptor's source is a woman aged 55 to 70 with COVID-19, enrolled during active disease. The V and J genes are TRBV28 and TRBJ1-1, with 8 bases that match TRBD1. This CDR3 reads CASSARQGWNTEAFF. CDR3 DNA: TGTGCCAGCAGTGCCCGACAGGGGTGGAACACTGAAGCTTTCTTT.